This T cell receptor beta chain was identified in a study of blood T cell repertoires in COVID-19. Study-wide context: In each case, the material was cDNA or gDNA derived from T cells, B-cell-depleted T cells, or PBMCs.

Using immunoSEQ multiplex PCR, the repertoire was profiled, and TCRdb retains in-frame clones only, with some absent. The sample carries roughly 330,000 clones, 86% recorded once. The CDR3 is 14 residues long. V was pared by 2 bases and J by 7 bases, with 14 bases between. Germline CDR1 reads MNHEY; CDR2 reads SVGEGT. Sequencing was carried out using peripheral blood. V is TRBV6-2 or TRBV6-3 and J is TRBJ2-5, with D tentatively TRBD1 (6 bases). The receptor was isolated from a woman aged 50 to 65 with acute or convalescent COVID-19. The CDR3 DNA reads as TGTGCCAGCAGTTACGAGGGGGATTTTGTGACCCAGTACTTC. Encoded protein: CASSYEGDFVTQYF.